Presented here are 5 T cell receptor beta chains from one specimen sequenced in a study of blood T cell repertoires in COVID-19. Sequencing used immunoSEQ multiplex PCR; TCRdb keeps in-frame clones, though not all of them. The data show a few hundred thousand clones, about nine tenths seen once. Source material: PBMCs or T cells enriched from blood (not recorded which). These receptors were obtained from a man aged 25-40 years who had recovered from COVID-19.

The chain is built from TRBV27 and TRBJ1-1; unclear D gene. This CDR3 is 13 amino acids long. V was cut by 6 bases and J by 3 bases, with 11 bases left in between. Germline loops: CDR1 MNHEY, CDR2 SMNVEV (reference sequence). CDR3 in DNA: TGTGCCAGCAGATCGGGAAGCTACACTGAAGCTTTCTTT. Protein sequence: CASRSGSYTEAFF.

The chain combines TRBV30 with TRBJ2-7, with D hard to call. CDR3 size: 11 residues. Germline loops: CDR1 GTSNPN, CDR2 SVGIG (reference sequence). V gave up 2 bases and J gave up 5 bases, with 7 bases separating them. CDR3 DNA sequence: TGTGCCTGGAGTCCTAGGAACGAGCAGTACTTC. Translation gives CAWSPRNEQYF.

This clone has more than one count but fewer than ten. V and J are TRBV28 and TRBJ1-1; maybe TRBD1 (5 bases). CDR3 length: 16 amino acids. Deletions cut 3 bases from V and 5 bases from J, with 19 bases between. From germline, CDR1 is MDHEN and CDR2 SYDVKM. The CDR3 DNA is TGTGCCAGCAGTTTGGGGACTGGGGGGGGTCGGACTGAAGCTTTCTTT. It encodes CASSLGTGGGRTEAFF.

The rearrangement joins TRBV5-4 to TRBJ2-2, with D possibly TRBD2 on 6 matching bases. The germline gives CDR1 SGHNT, CDR2 YYREEE (reference sequence). V dropped 4 bases and J dropped 5 bases, with 15 bases sitting between them. The CDR3 totals 15 residues. CDR3 protein: CASSPGTPRTGELFF. The CDR3 nucleotides read TGTGCCAGCAGCCCCGGGACTCCGAGGACCGGGGAGCTGTTTTTT.

Only one count was recorded for this clone. The rearrangement links TRBV24-1 to TRBJ2-1; 9 bases map to TRBD2. Per the germline V gene, CDR1 is KGHDR and CDR2 is SFDVKD. V gave up 6 bases and J gave up 9 bases; unmatched junction bases: 8. CDR3 length: 14 amino acids. CDR3 sequence reads: CATSYGGRASEQFF. The DNA for the CDR3 is TGTGCCACCAGTTATGGCGGGAGGGCCAGTGAGCAGTTCTTC.